The 24 T cell receptor beta chains listed next were all sequenced from one sample in a study of T-cell memory formation after mild COVID-19. Each CDR3 protein is one row after TCRdb ran MiXCR on the 5' RACE reads. The sample includes under 550,000 distinct CDR3 sequences, approximately 18% of them seen just once. Material for sequencing was PBMCs or a T cell subset sorted from them (not recorded which). All receptors come from an adult woman who had mild COVID-19 (a few samples of this study predate the infection). Cell type and time point are not known.

The DNA for the CDR3 is TGTGCCAGCGCCCGGAACAGGGACGAGCAGTACTTC. It is translated as CASARNRDEQYF. This chain connects TRBV6-1 to TRBJ2-7; D might be TRBD1 (6 bases). The CDR3 is 12 residues long. Looked up from germline, CDR1 is MNHNS and CDR2 is SASEGT. Trimming cost V 8 bases and J 5 bases, with 13 bases left between them.

This clonotype was seen only a few times. The V gene is TRBV3-1, the J gene TRBJ2-2, with a tentative D call TRBD1 (5 bases). The germline CDR1 and CDR2 sequences are LGHDT and YNNKEL (reference sequence). V was pared by 4 bases and J by 1 base, with 13 bases between. The CDR3 is 16 residues long. As DNA, the CDR3 is TGTGCCAGCAGCCTCCCTGGGGCGGTGAACACCGGGGAGCTGTTTTTT. Its translation: CASSLPGAVNTGELFF.

The chain couples TRBV7-6 to TRBJ2-7; TRBD1 agrees at 10 bases. Per the germline V gene, CDR1 is SGHVS and CDR2 is FNYEAQ. Trimming at V came to 0 bases and at J to 7 bases, leaving 9 bases not matched to a gene. The CDR3 sequence is 16 residues long. CDR3 amino acids: CASSLASGTGVLEQYF. In DNA, the CDR3 is TGTGCCAGCAGCTTAGCCTCCGGGACAGGGGTCTTGGAGCAGTACTTC.

The chain links TRBV5-1 to TRBJ1-1; D gene uncertain. Trimming removed 0 bases at V and 6 bases at J, with 9 bases between. CDR3 length: 13 residues. The germline V gene has CDR1 SGHRS and CDR2 YFSETQ. CDR3 loop: CASSLGAGPEAFF. In DNA form, the CDR3 reads TGCGCCAGCAGCTTGGGAGCGGGCCCTGAAGCTTTCTTT.

The J gene is TRBJ2-3, the V gene TRBV3-1, with 9 bases aligning to TRBD1. This CDR3 has 16 residues. The junction had 5 bases not matched to a gene; V was cut back by 1 base and J by 3 bases. Germline-derived CDR1 and CDR2 are LGHDT and YNNKEL (reference sequence). The CDR3 here is CASSQAVGTGTDTQYF. As DNA, the CDR3 is TGTGCCAGCAGCCAAGCCGTGGGGACAGGGACAGATACGCAGTATTTT.

This clonotype appeared a few times. The chain uses TRBV20-1 and TRBJ2-7; 9 bases map to TRBD2. This CDR3 spans 15 amino acids. V gave up 3 bases and J gave up 4 bases; unmatched junction bases: 10. CDR1 and CDR2 (germline): DFQATT, SNEGSKA (reference sequence). CDR3 amino acids: CSARVPLAGVYEQYF. The CDR3 coding sequence is TGCAGTGCTAGGGTACCGTTAGCGGGAGTTTACGAGCAGTACTTC.

The gene calls are TRBV10-3 and TRBJ2-2; 9 bases match TRBD1. V lost 6 bases, J lost 5 bases, and 7 bases stayed unmatched. Germline V gives CDR1 ENHRY, CDR2 SYGVKD. This CDR3 is 15 amino acids long. Here the CDR3 reads CAISHRGPPTGELFF. DNA for the CDR3: TGTGCCATCAGCCACAGGGGGCCCCCGACCGGGGAGCTGTTTTTT.

This clonotype was seen ten or more times. The chain couples TRBV4-1 to TRBJ1-5; D ambiguous. The germline CDR1 and CDR2 sequences are MGHRA and YSYEKL. Between the trimmed V and J ends, which lost 1 base and 1 base, there was a span of 8 bases. The CDR3 covers 15 residues. The CDR3 region is CASSQVVGSNQPQHF. DNA of the CDR3: TGCGCCAGCAGCCAAGTCGTGGGAAGCAATCAGCCCCAGCATTTT.

This clonotype was seen once. CDR3 sequence (DNA): TGTGCCAGCGGTGGGACAAGTGAGACCCAGTACTTC. This codes for CASGGTSETQYF. This chain links TRBV12-3 or TRBV12-4 with TRBJ2-5, with D perhaps TRBD1 (6 bases). This CDR3 comprises 12 residues. The V gene lost 8 bases and the J gene lost 5 bases, with 12 bases spanning the gap.

Only a few counts were recorded for this clonotype. This chain uses TRBV7-6 with TRBJ2-5; D remains ambiguous. Trimming removed 5 bases at V and 3 bases at J, with 10 bases between. Germline values: CDR1 SGHVS, CDR2 FNYEAQ. The CDR3 runs 13 residues. This CDR3 reads CASSQGLEETQYF. CDR3 bases: TGTGCCAGCAGCCAAGGGCTAGAAGAGACCCAGTACTTC.

This clonotype was seen only a few times. In DNA form, the CDR3 reads TGCGCCAGCAGTCATCCATCGGGACCTCGACATGACCACAATGAGCAGTTCTTC. Protein sequence: CASSHPSGPRHDHNEQFF. The J gene is TRBJ2-1, the V gene TRBV23-1, with D perhaps being TRBD1 or TRBD2 (5 bases each). TRBV23-1 qualifies as an ORF whose function is uncertain. The CDR3 totals 18 residues. The V and J ends lost 3 bases and 5 bases respectively, with 23 bases between them.

The J gene is TRBJ2-1, the V gene TRBV4-3; weak D call: TRBD1 (6 bases). Germline-derived CDR1 and CDR2 are LGHNA and YSLEER. Trimming took off 1 base at V and 4 bases at J, with 14 bases between the two ends. CDR3 length equals 16 residues. CDR3 sequence reads: CASSQVGVGAYNEQFF. CDR3 coding DNA: TGCGCCAGCAGCCAAGTCGGGGTGGGGGCTTACAATGAGCAGTTCTTC.

This clonotype was found a few times. This chain connects TRBV21-1 to TRBJ2-7; the D call TRBD2 from the table was never checked on the DNA. TRBV21-1 is listed as a pseudogene. The CDR3 covers 13 residues. For the CDR3, the DNA is TGTGCCAGCAGCATCGGGGACCCTCTCGAGCAGTACTTC. Translation gives CASSIGDPLEQYF.

This clonotype was observed many times. J is TRBJ2-5 and V is TRBV7-2; 7 bases are shared with TRBD1. CDR1 is SGHTA and CDR2 is FQGNSA in the germline V gene. The CDR3 spans 14 residues. V was clipped by 5 bases and J by 1 base; unmatched bases: 4. CDR3 in DNA: TGTGCCAGCAGCGCACAGGGGATCCAAGAGACCCAGTACTTC. This sequence encodes CASSAQGIQETQYF.

This clonotype was observed a handful of times. The chain has TRBV4-2 and TRBJ2-1; D gene uncertain. Germline CDR1 and CDR2: LGHNA and YNFKEQ. V was clipped by 0 bases and J by 1 base, with 10 bases between them. The CDR3 contains 16 residues. CDR3 sequence reads: CASSQEGVISYNEQFF. CDR3 DNA: TGTGCCAGCAGCCAAGAAGGAGTCATTTCCTACAATGAGCAGTTCTTC.

This clonotype occurred a few times. The CDR3 loop is CASSPPGQAGMRKAFF. For the CDR3, the DNA is TGTGCCAGCAGCCCACCCGGACAGGCCGGGATGAGGAAAGCTTTCTTT. The chain uses TRBV3-1 and TRBJ1-1, with 7 bases aligning to TRBD1. With 4 bases clipped from V and 9 bases from J, the junction kept 17 bases outside the gene matches. The CDR3 is made up of 16 amino acids. Germline CDR1 LGHDT, CDR2 YNNKEL (reference sequence).

The CDR3 sequence is CASSLAQVGDTQYF. The CDR3 DNA follows: TGTGCCAGCAGTTTAGCGCAGGTTGGAGATACGCAGTATTTT. This chain links TRBV12-3 or TRBV12-4 with TRBJ2-3; D gene ambiguous. The V and J ends lost 0 bases and 5 bases respectively, with 9 bases between them. This CDR3 is 14 amino acids long.

This clonotype was counted a few times. The chain recombines TRBV6-5 with TRBJ2-3, with TRBD2 matching over 8 bases. Germline loops: CDR1 MNHEY, CDR2 SVGAGI. CDR3 size: 15 residues. The trim removed 6 bases at V and 1 base at J, leaving 6 bases unmatched. CDR3 sequence reads: CASSWGTRGTDTQYF. The CDR3 nucleotides read TGTGCCAGCAGCTGGGGGACTAGGGGCACAGATACGCAGTATTTT.

The rearrangement uses TRBV11-2 and TRBJ2-3, with TRBD2 matching 10 bases. Germline V gene lookup returns CDR1 SGHAT and CDR2 FQNNGV. V lost 5 bases, J lost 0 bases, and 5 bases stayed unmatched. The CDR3 totals 16 residues. CDR3 region: CASSELSGGSTDTQYF. The CDR3 DNA follows: TGTGCCAGCAGCGAACTTAGCGGGGGGAGCACAGATACGCAGTATTTT.

The chain carries TRBV19 and TRBJ1-4; possible D gene TRBD1, 5 bases. V was clipped by 6 bases and J by 5 bases, with 16 bases between them. Germline CDR1 reads LNHDA; CDR2 reads SQIVND (reference sequence). The CDR3 runs 15 residues. The CDR3 here is CASSSQGLRNEKLFF. DNA of the CDR3: TGTGCCAGTAGCAGTCAGGGTTTAAGAAATGAAAAACTGTTTTTT.

This clonotype was seen at least ten times. The chain has TRBV11-2 and TRBJ2-2; possibly TRBD1 for D (5 bases). The CDR3 runs to 15 residues. Between the trimmed V and J ends, which lost 0 bases and 4 bases, there was a span of 9 bases. Looked up from germline, CDR1 is SGHAT and CDR2 is FQNNGV. The CDR3: CASSLDRASTGELFF. In DNA, the CDR3 is TGTGCCAGCAGCTTAGACAGGGCGTCCACCGGGGAGCTGTTTTTT.

This clonotype showed up just a few times. The J gene is TRBJ2-7, the V gene TRBV7-9; D call uncertain. The CDR3 extends over 12 amino acids. V lost 6 bases, J lost 7 bases, and 13 bases lay in between. Per the germline V gene, CDR1 is SEHNR and CDR2 is FQNEAQ (reference sequence). Here the CDR3 reads CASSPGGLEQYF. The DNA of the CDR3 is TGTGCCAGCAGTCCGGGTGGGTTGGAGCAGTACTTC.

The chain carries TRBV4-2 and TRBJ2-3; a possible D gene is TRBD2 (6 bases). Per the germline V gene, CDR1 is LGHNA and CDR2 is YNFKEQ. The CDR3 has 15 amino acids. The germline V and J ends were trimmed by 0 bases and 3 bases, with 10 bases remaining between them. DNA for the CDR3: TGTGCCAGCAGCCAAGATGGGGGGAGGACAGATACGCAGTATTTT. This translates into CASSQDGGRTDTQYF.

This clonotype came up many times. The chain combines TRBV7-2 with TRBJ2-5; TRBD2 aligns across 9 bases. The CDR3 extends over 13 amino acids. Germline V gene data show CDR1 as SGHTA and CDR2 as FQGNSA. Trimming removed 5 bases from V and 5 bases from J; junction bases left unmatched: 3. In nucleotides, the CDR3 is TGTGCCAGCAGCCCTAGCGGGAAGGAGACCCAGTACTTC. Encoded protein: CASSPSGKETQYF.